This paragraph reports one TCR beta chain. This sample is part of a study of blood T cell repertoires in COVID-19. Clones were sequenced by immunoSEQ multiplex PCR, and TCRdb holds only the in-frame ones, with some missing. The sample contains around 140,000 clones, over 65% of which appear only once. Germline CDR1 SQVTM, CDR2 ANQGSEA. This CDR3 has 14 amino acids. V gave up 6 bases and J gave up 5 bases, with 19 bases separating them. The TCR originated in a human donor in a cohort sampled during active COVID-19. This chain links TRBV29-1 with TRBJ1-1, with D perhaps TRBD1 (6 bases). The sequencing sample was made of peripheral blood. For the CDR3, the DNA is TGCAGCGTCACCATGGGACATAGAGGAACTGAAGCTTTCTTT. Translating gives CSVTMGHRGTEAFF.